The 14 T cell receptor beta chains given below trace back to one sample, sequenced in a study of identical twins. TCRdb ran MiXCR on the 5' RACE reads and lists one entry per CDR3 protein. Here the sample spans fewer than 250,000 distinct CDR3 sequences, around a tenth being singletons. The sample taken for sequencing was memory (CD45RO+) T cells sorted from blood. Source of these receptors: a woman under 30 in good health.

This clonotype came up many times. The CDR3 protein is CASRYASGEQYF. In DNA, the CDR3 is TGTGCCAGCAGGTACGCTAGCGGCGAGCAGTACTTC. V gene TRBV6-5 combines with J gene TRBJ2-7; 7 positions match TRBD2. The germline gives CDR1 MNHEY, CDR2 SVGAGI. V dropped 6 bases and J dropped 6; count of bases not matched to a gene: 5. The CDR3 has 12 residues.

The rearrangement joins TRBV6-2 or TRBV6-3 to TRBJ2-1, with D possibly being TRBD1 or TRBD2 (5 bases each). The germline V gene has CDR1 MNHEY and CDR2 SVGEGT. CDR3 length: 16 residues. Trimming removed 6 bases at V and 9 bases at J, with 24 bases between. The DNA of the CDR3 is TGTGCCAGCAGCCGGTGGGACGAACTGACGAGGGGTGAGCAGTTCTTC. It translates to CASSRWDELTRGEQFF.

This clonotype was seen more than once but under ten times. This chain links TRBV11-2 with TRBJ1-4; D is undetermined. The V and J ends lost 1 base and 5 bases respectively, with 11 bases between them. The germline CDR1 and CDR2 sequences are SGHAT and FQNNGV. The CDR3 spans 15 residues. CDR3: CASSLGRDGNEKLFF. DNA for the CDR3: TGTGCCAGCAGCTTAGGCCGGGATGGAAATGAAAAACTGTTTTTT.

This clonotype has a count of ten or more. The chain carries TRBV3-1 and TRBJ1-6; D not resolved. CDR3 length: 14 amino acids. V lost 3 bases to trimming and J lost 9 bases, with 12 bases between them. Looked up from germline, CDR1 is LGHDT and CDR2 is YNNKEL (reference sequence). DNA of the CDR3: TGTGCCAGCAGCCACGACATAGAAACTTCACCCCTCCACTTT. This translates into CASSHDIETSPLHF.

This clonotype turned up a few times. This sequence joins TRBV6-1 and TRBJ2-7; TRBD1 is a possible D gene (6 bases). Trimming removed 7 bases at V and 1 base at J, with 14 bases between. This CDR3 comprises 14 residues. Germline V CDR1 and CDR2: MNHNS, SASEGT. The CDR3 DNA reads TGTGCCAGCAAAGAACAGGGCGCGTCCTACGAGCAGTACTTC. Translation: CASKEQGASYEQYF.

The J gene is TRBJ2-7, the V gene TRBV9, with TRBD2 identical over 13 bases. Germline V gives CDR1 SGDLS, CDR2 YYNGEE. This CDR3 is built from 15 residues. V dropped 3 bases and J dropped 6; count of bases not matched to a gene: 6. DNA of the CDR3: TGTGCCAGCAGCGCCCGACTAGCGGGAGGAGGCGAGCAGTACTTC. Translating it yields CASSARLAGGGEQYF.

This clonotype appeared many times. The V gene is TRBV6-5, the J gene TRBJ1-1; D call uncertain. V dropped 0 bases and J dropped 1 base, with 9 bases sitting between them. CDR3 size: 15 residues. Germline CDR1 and CDR2: MNHEY and SVGAGI. CDR3 amino acids: CASSYSGTGNTEAFF. The DNA for the CDR3 is TGTGCCAGCAGTTACTCCGGTACCGGGAACACTGAAGCTTTCTTT.

The gene calls are TRBV24-1 and TRBJ2-1, with 7 bases fitting TRBD2. The CDR3 contains 17 residues. CDR1 and CDR2 (germline): KGHDR, SFDVKD. J lost 7 bases, V lost 5 bases, and 16 bases had no gene match. The CDR3 region is CATSGIGGGSGRNEQFF. CDR3 coding DNA: TGTGCCACCAGTGGCATCGGTGGCGGGAGTGGGAGGAATGAGCAGTTCTTC.

The CDR3 sequence is CASSIGNEQFF. The CDR3 nucleotides are TGTGCCAGCTCAATCGGTAATGAGCAGTTCTTC. The rearrangement links TRBV7-8 to TRBJ2-1; D uncertain. The CDR3 runs 11 residues. Germline CDR1 reads SGHVS; CDR2 reads FQNEAQ. V was trimmed by 8 bases and J by 7 bases, leaving 9 bases between them.

This clonotype has just a few counts. The V call is TRBV6-1, the J call TRBJ1-1; unclear D gene. Germline CDR1 reads MNHNS; CDR2 reads SASEGT. The length of the CDR3 is 13 residues. V lost 6 bases, J lost 1 base, and 9 bases lay in between. CDR3 sequence reads: CASSLLANTEAFF. The CDR3 DNA is TGTGCCAGCAGCCTACTTGCGAACACTGAAGCTTTCTTT.

This clonotype was seen more than once but under ten times. CDR3 sequence reads: CATSAWTSADQETQYF. The CDR3 DNA reads TGTGCCACCAGCGCCTGGACTAGCGCGGACCAAGAGACCCAGTACTTC. The chain combines TRBV15 with TRBJ2-5, with TRBD2 matching 9 bases. Per the germline V gene, CDR1 is LNHNV and CDR2 is YYDKDF (reference sequence). The CDR3 is 16 amino acids. V was clipped by 5 bases and J by 0 bases; unmatched bases: 7.

The V gene is TRBV6-1, the J gene TRBJ1-1; D possibly corresponds to TRBD1 (6 bases). CDR1 is MNHNS and CDR2 is SASEGT in the germline V gene. The CDR3 contains 14 residues. Trimming pared 6 bases from V and 5 bases from J, leaving 16 bases between. The CDR3: CASRKDRWWTEAFF. CDR3 sequence (DNA): TGTGCCAGCAGAAAAGACAGGTGGTGGACTGAAGCTTTCTTT.

This clonotype was observed at least ten times. The V gene is TRBV12-3 or TRBV12-4, the J gene TRBJ1-1; D gene uncertain. The CDR3 has 13 amino acids. The ends were cut back, 5 bases at V and 7 bases at J, with 14 bases in the middle. The CDR3 here is CASSLSPMYEAFF. CDR3 DNA: TGTGCCAGCAGTCTCTCTCCCATGTATGAAGCTTTCTTT.

This clonotype was seen ten or more times. This chain uses TRBV6-5 with TRBJ2-7, with 7 bases that match TRBD1. The V gene end was trimmed by 6 bases and the J gene end by 2 bases; junction bases not matched to a gene: 1. CDR3 length: 12 residues. Germline V gene data show CDR1 as MNHEY and CDR2 as SVGAGI. CDR3 DNA sequence: TGTGCCAGCAGGACAGGGACCTACGAGCAGTACTTC. Translating it yields CASRTGTYEQYF.